This T cell receptor beta chain emerged from a study of control samples from healthy donors and cancer patients. Per germline, CDR1 SGHDN and CDR2 FVKESK. Trimming pared 4 bases from V and 2 bases from J, leaving 18 bases between. The CDR3 totals 16 residues. Profiling relied on immunoSEQ multiplex PCR, and the TCRdb table lists in-frame clones only, not all of them. Among approximately 59,000 clones listed, approximately 89% were seen once. The TCR was taken from a woman aged 60-75 years with lung cancer. The source material was PBMCs. This chain links TRBV14 with TRBJ2-7; D is possibly TRBD1 (5 bases). CDR3 amino acids: CASSPLMGQGAYEQYF. CDR3 in DNA: TGTGCCAGCAGCCCTCTGATGGGGCAAGGGGCCTACGAGCAGTACTTC.